These T cell receptor beta chains were read from a single sample in a study of OX40 agonist ivuxolimab in advanced cancers. This table comes from immunoSEQ multiplex PCR, and its TCRdb copy is limited to in-frame clones, with some not included. The sample yields about 43,000 clones, roughly 94% seen once. This material consisted of CD4+ or CD8+ T cells sorted from blood, taken in a trial of the OX40 agonist ivuxolimab. These receptors were taken from an adult with an advanced solid tumor such as melanoma, head and neck, liver or kidney cancer. CDR3s include the opening cysteine and the closing phenylalanine or tryptophan. Fields, in order: J gene, clone size, V gene, D gene, CDR3 DNA, CDR3 protein. A D gene is named only where the DNA matches it firmly. Clone size appears in some rows only: once, few, many, or a class for an expanded clone.

J: TRBJ2-7; size: .; V: TRBV5-1; D: .; DNA: TGCGCCAGCAGCTCCGTCGGGACATTATCCTACGAGCAGTACTTC; CDR3: CASSSVGTLSYEQYF
J: TRBJ1-1; size: .; V: TRBV5-6; D: .; DNA: TGTGCCAGCAGCTTGGGCGGAGGGCGCACTGAAGCTTTCTTT; CDR3: CASSLGGGRTEAFF
J: TRBJ2-5; size: .; V: TRBV6-1; D: .; DNA: TGTGCCAGCAGTGAAAATAGGGGCGCGTACCAAGAGACCCAGTACTTC; CDR3: CASSENRGAYQETQYF
J: TRBJ1-5; size: .; V: TRBV28; D: .; DNA: TGTGCCAGCAGTTTTCCCAAAAACCCTTTCCTCCCTAGGAGCAATCAGCCCCAGCATTTT; CDR3: CASSFPKNPFLPRSNQPQHF
J: TRBJ2-3; size: .; V: TRBV7-6; D: TRBD2; DNA: TGTGCCAGCAGCTTAGGGCCCCGGCTAGCGGGGGGCAGCACAGATACGCAGTATTTT; CDR3: CASSLGPRLAGGSTDTQYF
J: TRBJ2-1; size: .; V: TRBV25-1; D: .; DNA: TGTGCCAGCAGTGAGACAAAGGGGAGCGACTACAATGAGCAGTTCTTC; CDR3: CASSETKGSDYNEQFF
J: TRBJ2-2; size: .; V: TRBV4-1; D: .; DNA: TGCGCCAGCAGCTACTCATTCCGGGGGAACACCGGGGAGCTGTTTTTT; CDR3: CASSYSFRGNTGELFF
J: TRBJ1-4; size: .; V: TRBV11-3; D: .; DNA: TGTGCCAGCAGCTTATTTATGGGCTCAACTAATGAAAAACTGTTTTTT; CDR3: CASSLFMGSTNEKLFF
J: TRBJ2-5; size: once; V: TRBV4-1; D: .; DNA: TGCGCCAGCAGCCAAAGGGACCGGTACCAAGAGACCCAGTACTTC; CDR3: CASSQRDRYQETQYF
J: TRBJ2-1; size: .; V: TRBV9; D: .; DNA: TGTGCCAGCAGCGATCCCCCTCCCTTCGTAGATAGCTCCTACAATGAGCAGTTCTTC; CDR3: CASSDPPPFVDSSYNEQFF
J: TRBJ1-1; size: .; V: TRBV18; D: .; DNA: TGTGCCAGCTCACTTTCGGCAGGGAGTTTCATGAACACTGAAGCTTTCTTT; CDR3: CASSLSAGSFMNTEAFF
J: TRBJ2-3; size: .; V: TRBV5-4; D: TRBD2; DNA: TGTGCCAGCAGCCACCCTTTTGGGAGGGGCACAGATACGCAGTATTTT; CDR3: CASSHPFGRGTDTQYF
J: TRBJ2-5; size: .; V: TRBV7-7; D: TRBD2; DNA: TGTGCTAGCAGCTTATGGCTAGCGGGAGGGCCGGGGGAGACCCAGTACTTC; CDR3: CASSLWLAGGPGETQYF
J: TRBJ1-1; size: .; V: TRBV28; D: TRBD1; DNA: TGTGCCAGCAGCCTAGCTGGGACAGAGTACTTAATGAACACTGAAGCTTTCTTT; CDR3: CASSLAGTEYLMNTEAFF
J: TRBJ2-3; size: .; V: TRBV2; D: .; DNA: TGTGCCAGCAGATTACAGCTCACAGATACGCAGTATTTT; CDR3: CASRLQLTDTQYF
J: TRBJ2-3; size: .; V: TRBV9; D: TRBD2; DNA: TGTGCCAGCAGCAAGGGGACTAGCGGACGCGATACGCAGTATTTT; CDR3: CASSKGTSGRDTQYF
J: TRBJ2-3; size: .; V: TRBV27; D: TRBD2; DNA: TGTGCCAGCAGCGCCGGGACTAGCGGTACAGATACGCAGTATTTT; CDR3: CASSAGTSGTDTQYF
J: TRBJ1-5; size: .; V: TRBV13; D: TRBD1; DNA: TGTGCCAGCAGCCTCGGACAGGGAGGGAATAGCAATCAGCCCCAGCATTTT; CDR3: CASSLGQGGNSNQPQHF
J: TRBJ2-5; size: .; V: TRBV4-2; D: .; DNA: TGTGCCAGCAGCCAAGAAGGGGTCTCGGGTTGCGGGTGCCTCTCCAGGGAGACCCAGTACTTC; CDR3: CASSQEGVSGCGCLSRETQYF
J: TRBJ1-1; size: .; V: TRBV6-5; D: .; DNA: TGTGCCAGCAGTTACGGATCCACTGAAGCTTTCTTT; CDR3: CASSYGSTEAFF
J: TRBJ2-7; size: .; V: TRBV9; D: TRBD2; DNA: TGTGCCAGCAGCGAGGGTAGCGGGAGTTCGGAGCAGTACTTC; CDR3: CASSEGSGSSEQYF
J: TRBJ1-2; size: .; V: TRBV28; D: .; DNA: TGTGCCAGCAGCCGCCCTAGCGGGCGCCTTTATGGCTACACCTTC; CDR3: CASSRPSGRLYGYTF
J: TRBJ2-3; size: .; V: TRBV7-2; D: TRBD2; DNA: TGTGCCAGCAGCTCGACTAGCTCGATAAGCACAGATACGCAGTATTTT; CDR3: CASSSTSSISTDTQYF
J: TRBJ2-1; size: .; V: TRBV2; D: .; DNA: TGTGCCAGCATAGCGGAAAATCGAGGGAATGAGCAGTTCTTC; CDR3: CASIAENRGNEQFF
J: TRBJ2-5; size: once; V: TRBV4-3; D: TRBD2; DNA: TGCGCCAGCAGCCAAGATCTGACTAGCGGGAGGGAAGAGACCCAGTACTTC; CDR3: CASSQDLTSGREETQYF
J: TRBJ2-5; size: once; V: TRBV14; D: TRBD2; DNA: TGTGCCAGCAGCCAAGCCCCCAAACTAGCGTACCAAGAGACCCAGTACTTC; CDR3: CASSQAPKLAYQETQYF
J: TRBJ1-1; size: .; V: TRBV6-5; D: TRBD1; DNA: TGTGCCAGCAGCGGACAGGGCACCACTGAAGCTTTCTTT; CDR3: CASSGQGTTEAFF
J: TRBJ2-7; size: .; V: TRBV5-6; D: .; DNA: TGTGCCAGCAGGTCTTCGGCCTCTCGTTTGTACGAGCAGCACTTC; CDR3: CASRSSASRLYEQHF
J: TRBJ1-1; size: .; V: TRBV28; D: .; DNA: TGTGCCAGCAGCGACCCGGGGGCGGAGGCTTTCTTT; CDR3: CASSDPGAEAFF
J: TRBJ2-1; size: once; V: TRBV18; D: .; DNA: TGTGCCAGCTCACGTGGACGGACACCTTACAATGAGCAGTTCTTC; CDR3: CASSRGRTPYNEQFF
J: TRBJ2-1; size: .; V: TRBV7-3; D: TRBD2; DNA: TGTGCCAGCAGCCGTGGGTTAGGACTAGCGGGGAACAATGAGCAGTTCTTC; CDR3: CASSRGLGLAGNNEQFF
J: TRBJ2-7; size: .; V: TRBV7-2; D: .; DNA: TGTGCCAGCAGCCTACAGGGTCTCTCCTACGAGCAGTACTTC; CDR3: CASSLQGLSYEQYF
J: TRBJ2-7; size: .; V: TRBV5-1; D: .; DNA: TGCGCCAGCAGCTTGGATAGGGAACACGAGCAGTACTTC; CDR3: CASSLDREHEQYF
J: TRBJ2-7; size: .; V: TRBV12-1; D: .; DNA: TGTGCCAGCAGCTTTGCGCTTCTTAGGGAGACCTACGAGCAGTACTTC; CDR3: CASSFALLRETYEQYF
J: TRBJ2-7; size: .; V: TRBV28; D: .; DNA: TGTGCCAGCAGTTTACCCGGACAGTACGAGCAGTACTTC; CDR3: CASSLPGQYEQYF
J: TRBJ2-5; size: .; V: TRBV14; D: .; DNA: TGTGCCAGCAGCCAAGTGGGGTACCAAGAGACCCAGTACTTC; CDR3: CASSQVGYQETQYF
J: TRBJ1-5; size: .; V: TRBV5-7; D: .; DNA: TGTGCCAGCAGCTTGACAGGGAGCCAGCCCCAGCATTTT; CDR3: CASSLTGSQPQHF
J: TRBJ2-3; size: .; V: TRBV7-2; D: TRBD2; DNA: TGTGCCAGCAGCTTACTAGCGGGACTGCTAGATACGCAGTATTTT; CDR3: CASSLLAGLLDTQYF
J: TRBJ2-1; size: .; V: TRBV5-1; D: TRBD2; DNA: TGCGCCAGCACGGATGGGGCGGGAGGGCCTCGAGCCGAGGAGCAGTTCTTC; CDR3: CASTDGAGGPRAEEQFF
J: TRBJ1-2; size: .; V: TRBV9; D: .; DNA: TGTGCCAGCAGTGACACAGGGACCAACTATGGCTACACCTTC; CDR3: CASSDTGTNYGYTF